These 25 T cell receptor beta chains came from one sample sequenced in a study of human T cells and chemical hapten exposure. Specified time point: patch test 2, 6 weeks after DPC sensitization. Documented treatment: therapeutic diphenylcyclopropenone sensitization with weekly scalp DPC. From the RACE reads, TCRdb called clonotypes with MiXCR, one entry per CDR3 protein. The data show roughly 50,000 distinct CDR3 sequences, 9.5% to 10% seen once. Here the sequenced sample was whole blood, taken in connection with sensitization to the hapten diphenylcyclopropenone (DPC). These receptors all come from a woman in her forties or fifties with alopecia areata. Some clones in this sample may be carry-over from other donors' samples.

This clonotype has a handful of counts. The chain combines TRBV6-5 with TRBJ1-3, with D uncertain. The CDR3 is 15 residues long. The germline gives CDR1 MNHEY, CDR2 SVGAGI. Trimming left V 6 bases short and J 4 bases short, with 16 bases between. CDR3 DNA: TGTGCCAGCAGCCCCGACGGGAACTGGGGAAACACCATATATTTT. Its translation: CASSPDGNWGNTIYF.

This clonotype was picked up a small number of times. DNA for the CDR3: TGCAGTGCTAGTGAGTCAGGTCATAGCAATCAGCCCCAGCATTTT. Translation: CSASESGHSNQPQHF. This chain links TRBV20-1 with TRBJ1-5; no clear D gene. CDR1 and CDR2 from the germline V gene are DFQATT and SNEGSKA (reference sequence). V lost 3 bases, J lost 0 bases, and 12 bases lay in between. The CDR3 runs to 15 residues.

This clonotype was counted only a few times. V gene TRBV7-2 combines with J gene TRBJ1-5; no reliable D call. The V end lost 3 bases, the J end lost 4 bases, and 10 bases lay between the germline ends. CDR3 length: 14 residues. Germline values: CDR1 SGHTA, CDR2 FQGNSA. The CDR3 sequence is CASSLDFRNQPQHF. As DNA, the CDR3 is TGTGCCAGCAGCTTGGACTTCAGGAATCAGCCCCAGCATTTT. Combining the CDR3 with reference TRBV7-2 and TRBJ1-5 gives the whole variable domain GAGVSQSPSNKVTEKGKDVELRCDPISGHTALYWYRQSLGQGLEFLIYFQGNSAPDKSGLPSDRFSAERTGGSVSTLTIQRTQQEDSAVYLCASSLDFRNQPQHFGDGTRLSIL.

In this sample, this clonotype turned up a few times. The chain carries TRBV28 and TRBJ1-2; a possible D gene is TRBD1 (6 bases). CDR3 size: 13 residues. Trimming cost V 7 bases and J 8 bases, with 17 bases left between them. Germline CDR1 reads MDHEN; CDR2 reads SYDVKM. As DNA, the CDR3 is TGTGCCAGCACCCGAGGGGGGGCGAGGGGCTACACCTTC. Amino acid sequence: CASTRGGARGYTF.

This clonotype came up a few times. The rearrangement joins TRBV5-4 to TRBJ2-7; 8 bases align to TRBD1. V lost 4 bases to trimming and J lost 2 bases; unmatched junction nucleotides: 11. Germline lookup yields CDR1 SGHNT and CDR2 YYREEE (reference sequence). There are 16 residues in the CDR3. The CDR3, as DNA: TGTGCCAGCAGCCCATGGGACAGGTCGATAACCTACGAGCAGTACTTC. Translating gives CASSPWDRSITYEQYF.

The chain carries TRBV6-2 or TRBV6-3 and TRBJ2-7; possible D gene TRBD2, 6 bases. V lost 6 bases and J lost 0, with 15 bases in between. Germline V CDR1 and CDR2: MNHEY, SVGEGT. The CDR3 covers 15 residues. The CDR3 DNA reads as TGTGCCAGCAGAAAGACTAGTCTAAGCTCCTACGAGCAGTACTTC. Its protein is CASRKTSLSSYEQYF.

The chain joins TRBV18 to TRBJ2-3; D might be TRBD1 (5 bases). Trimming pared 6 bases from V and 4 bases from J, leaving 11 bases between. This CDR3 has 13 amino acids. CDR1 KGHSH and CDR2 LQKENI come from the germline V gene. The CDR3 coding sequence is TGTGCCAGCTCGCCTCCAGGGCCAGATACGCAGTATTTT. It translates to CASSPPGPDTQYF.

This clonotype has at least ten counts. The junction and the germline gene differ at one end; a read error may be behind it. The J gene is TRBJ1-1, the V gene TRBV28; D possibly corresponds to TRBD1 (5 bases). CDR3 length: 14 amino acids. Germline V CDR1 and CDR2: MDHEN, SYDVKM. CDR3 sequence: CASSLLGLKTEAFF. DNA for the CDR3: TGTGCCAGCAGTTTATTGGGGCTGAAAACTGAAGCTTTCTTT.

This clonotype occurred a few times. The DNA of the CDR3 is TGTGCCAGCAGCGGAGACGGGAATCAGCCCCAGCATTTT. It specifies CASSGDGNQPQHF. This chain links TRBV2 with TRBJ1-5, with D unclear. This CDR3 has 13 amino acids. Trimming took off 6 bases at V and 4 bases at J, with 10 bases between the two ends. Germline lookup yields CDR1 SNHLY and CDR2 FYNNEI.

The V call is TRBV5-6, the J call TRBJ1-1, with unresolved D. Looked up from germline, CDR1 is SGHDT and CDR2 is YYEEEE. Trimming pared 4 bases from V and 1 base from J, leaving 17 bases between. The CDR3 extends over 16 amino acids. The CDR3 nucleotides are TGTGCCAGCAGCATTGGGGTGGGCCTTAAGAACACTGAAGCTTTCTTT. Protein: CASSIGVGLKNTEAFF. Variable domain in full (rest from reference TRBV5-6 and TRBJ1-1): DAGVTQSPTHLIKTRGQQVTLRCSPKSGHDTVSWYQQALGQGPQFIFQYYEEEERQRGNFPDRFSGHQFPNYSSELNVNALLLGDSALYLCASSIGVGLKNTEAFFGQGTRLTVV.

This clonotype was picked up many times. V gene TRBV7-2 combines with J gene TRBJ2-7; D remains ambiguous. V shed 6 bases and J shed 6 bases, with 15 bases lying between them. The CDR3 has 13 amino acids. CDR1 and CDR2 (germline): SGHTA, FQGNSA. The CDR3 reads CASSLGQVSEQYF. In DNA form, the CDR3 reads TGTGCCAGCAGTCTAGGTCAGGTTAGCGAGCAGTACTTC.

The chain links TRBV6-1 to TRBJ1-5; possibly TRBD1 for D (5 bases). V gave up 8 bases and J gave up 4 bases, with 21 bases separating them. Germline V CDR1 and CDR2: MNHNS, SASEGT. The CDR3 spans 16 residues. CDR3 in DNA: TGTGCCAGCGCCGATGACGGGGGAGGGGTAAATCAGCCCCAGCATTTT. This sequence encodes CASADDGGGVNQPQHF.

J is TRBJ2-1 and V is TRBV15; the D gene could be TRBD1 or TRBD2 (5 bases each). Germline lookup yields CDR1 LNHNV and CDR2 YYDKDF (reference sequence). With 1 base removed from V and 7 bases from J, the gap between germline ends came to 8 bases. There are 13 residues in the CDR3. The CDR3 sequence is CATSRVGENEQFF. The CDR3 coding sequence is TGTGCCACCAGCAGAGTGGGGGAAAATGAGCAGTTCTTC.

Ten or more counts support this clonotype. V usage is TRBV20-1 and J usage is TRBJ2-5, with 7 nucleotides matching TRBD1. Unmatched junction bases numbered 6, after V lost 7 bases and J lost 1 base. From germline, CDR1 is DFQATT and CDR2 SNEGSKA (reference sequence). The CDR3 contains 13 residues. The CDR3 DNA sequence: TGCAGTGACCAAGGGACAGTCCAAGAGACCCAGTACTTC. It codes for CSDQGTVQETQYF.

The sample holds a few counts of this clonotype. The chain uses TRBV18 and TRBJ1-1; D not certain. The V end was cut by 0 bases, the J end by 2 bases, with 4 bases between. The CDR3 runs to 13 residues. Germline CDR1 reads KGHSH; CDR2 reads LQKENI. The chain's CDR3 is CASSPPGNTEAFF. The CDR3 nucleotides read TGTGCCAGCTCACCACCTGGAAACACTGAAGCTTTCTTT.

This clonotype was observed a few times. V gene TRBV4-2 combines with J gene TRBJ2-5; D might be TRBD1 (6 bases). CDR3 length: 17 amino acids. Germline CDR1 and CDR2: LGHNA and YNFKEQ. Deletions cut 3 bases from V and 3 bases from J, with 20 bases between. The CDR3 loop reads CASSQPGGILGEETQYF. For the CDR3, the DNA is TGTGCCAGCAGCCAGCCTGGGGGCATCCTCGGGGAAGAGACCCAGTACTTC.

This clonotype turned up a few times. This CDR3 is missing its conserved last phenylalanine or tryptophan, likely due to a read error. Because the CDR3's place on the DNA is in doubt, the DNA is left out and the CDR3 is given as listed by TCRdb. The chain employs TRBV2 and TRBJ2-1; TRBD1 is taken as the D call from the table, unchecked against the DNA. In germline, CDR1 is SNHLY, CDR2 FYNNEI. The CDR3 spans 12 residues, counting both ends. This CDR3 reads CASSERGPAQEL.

This chain joins TRBV20-1 and TRBJ2-7; D gene unclear. In germline, CDR1 is DFQATT, CDR2 SNEGSKA (reference sequence). Trimming cost V 1 base and J 2 bases, with 15 bases left between them. This CDR3 region has 15 residues. This CDR3 is CSARVGQKVPYEQYF. The CDR3 region has the DNA TGCAGTGCTAGAGTAGGCCAGAAGGTCCCCTACGAGCAGTACTTC.

This clonotype has more than one count but fewer than ten. The J gene is TRBJ2-7, the V gene TRBV6-2 or TRBV6-3; tentative D call: TRBD2 (6 bases). There are 12 residues in the CDR3. V was cut by 7 bases and J by 5 bases, with 12 bases left in between. Germline CDR1 is MNHEY and CDR2 is SVGEGT. CDR3 DNA: TGTGCCAGCACCCTGGGAGGAAACGAGCAGTACTTC. Translation: CASTLGGNEQYF.

The table lists this clonotype with a few counts. The chain employs TRBV4-1 and TRBJ2-3; the match to TRBD2 covers 9 bases. The CDR3 runs to 15 residues. The V gene end was trimmed by 2 bases and the J gene end by 5 bases; junction bases not matched to a gene: 5. Germline CDR1 MGHRA, CDR2 YSYEKL. This CDR3 reads CASSQLPSGVDTQYF. The CDR3, as DNA: TGCGCCAGCAGCCAACTCCCTAGCGGGGTAGATACGCAGTATTTT.

This clonotype was counted many times. The rearrangement joins TRBV12-3 or TRBV12-4 to TRBJ1-5; a weak D match, TRBD1 (5 bases). Trimming took off 3 bases at V and 1 base at J, with 10 bases between the two ends. This CDR3 has 15 residues. CDR3 in amino acids: CASSFYEGSNQPQHF. The DNA for the CDR3 is TGTGCCAGCAGTTTTTATGAGGGGAGCAATCAGCCCCAGCATTTT.

This clonotype has just a few counts. The rearrangement joins TRBV12-3 or TRBV12-4 to TRBJ1-3; D remains unclear. There are 15 residues in the CDR3. Between the trimmed V and J ends, which lost 10 bases and 4 bases, there was a span of 20 bases. As DNA, the CDR3 is TGTGCCACCCTCATCGCCTCAAAGTGGGGAAACACCATATATTTT. It is translated as CATLIASKWGNTIYF.

This sequence joins TRBV29-1 and TRBJ1-1, with D perhaps matching TRBD1 (6 bases). This CDR3 spans 14 amino acids. CDR1 is SQVTM and CDR2 is ANQGSEA in the germline V gene. V lost 3 bases, J lost 10 bases, and 21 bases lay in between. The CDR3 nucleotides are TGCAGCGTTGACCCCCAACAGGGATCAAGGGTAGCTTTCTTT. Protein sequence: CSVDPQQGSRVAFF.

J is TRBJ2-2 and V is TRBV19, with 11 bases aligning to TRBD1. The junction had 7 bases not matched to a gene; V was cut back by 6 bases and J by 4 bases. This CDR3 spans 16 amino acids. Per germline, CDR1 LNHDA and CDR2 SQIVND (reference sequence). CDR3 nucleotides: TGTGCCAGTAGGGGACAGGGGGTTTGGGGCACCGGGGAGCTGTTTTTT. Residues: CASRGQGVWGTGELFF.

This clonotype was counted a few times. The J gene is TRBJ1-5, the V gene TRBV20-1; D remains unclear. The germline V and J ends were trimmed by 3 bases and 0 bases, with 9 bases remaining between them. Germline values: CDR1 DFQATT, CDR2 SNEGSKA (reference sequence). This CDR3 is built from 14 residues. The CDR3 DNA sequence: TGCAGTGCTAGTTTGGCGAATAGCAATCAGCCCCAGCATTTT. It is translated as CSASLANSNQPQHF.